The T cell receptor (beta chain) described here comes from a study of naive and memory T cell subsets. The study's findings and limits: Activation and differentiation may alter RNA-based TCR counts.

The beta constant-region primer was an equimolar mix of two oligonucleotides covering TRBC1 and TRBC2. TCRdb ran MiXCR on the UMI-ligation and nested PCR reads and lists one entry per CDR3 protein. This sample carries tens of thousands of distinct CDR3 sequences, roughly 13% of them seen once, and the ten largest clones take 22%. Separate alpha and beta amplification began at the second PCR step. CMV status came from CD4+ IFNgamma after overnight CMV lysate stimulation. Trimming took off 0 bases at V and 7 bases at J, with 13 bases between the two ends. Germline V gene data show CDR1 as LNHDA and CDR2 as SQIVND (reference sequence). There are 16 residues in the CDR3. This clonotype was seen only a few times. Its cognate antigen is unknown.

Sequencing was performed on effector memory CD4+ T cells from blood. The subset here: effector memory, CD45RA- CD27-. V is TRBV19 and J is TRBJ2-6; weak D call: TRBD2 (5 bases). The clonotype originates from a human donor in good health. The CDR3 nucleotides read TGTGCCAGTAGTATAGACGAGGCGCCGGGAGCCAACGTCCTGACTTTC. Translation gives CASSIDEAPGANVLTF.